The present entry profiles one T cell receptor (beta chain) with its context. This clone was detected only once. Its antigen remains undetermined. Per-base quality was not reported, and no clone a single base away is much larger than it. V and J are truncated by 1 base and 1 base respectively, leaving an intervening sequence of 6 bases. Measured from the cysteine to the phenylalanine, the CDR3 is 14 residues long. Of the read, only the CDR3 DNA is kept; its 42 bases are in frame from base 1. CDR1 and CDR2, per the germline V gene (reference sequence), are SEHNR and FQNEAQ. These data originate in a study of T cell responses to AZD1222 COVID-19 vaccine (dated by TCRdb to about 2021). At the level of the whole study: AZD1222 recipients whose second dose came at about 4 weeks and those whose second dose came at about 12 weeks were combined into one group, since spike-specific TCR depth and breadth did not differ between the two schedules. TCR sequencing was performed for about 250 trial participants, of whom some 200 were given two doses of AZD1222 and 26 were given two doses of MenACWY control vaccine. Enrollment into the trials was organized by age into subgroups of 18-55, 56-69 and 70-plus years, and those subgroups contained approximately 150, 30 and 60 TCR-sequenced participants, respectively.

What the research found in general, with its limitations: A significant rise in spike-specific TCR breadth and depth was observed after two AZD1222 doses relative to day 0 and relative to MenACWY recipients. Participants were mostly white British and included more females than males, and it was suggested by the authors that clonal diversity may have been underestimated. The 56-69-year group was small, and its depth increase did not reach significance, likely because of low power. Epitopes outside the regions mutated in the B.1.351 and B.1.1.7 variants were reportedly recognized by nearly half of the unique spike-specific TCRs. CD4 TCRs associated with the vaccine covered the entire spike protein, and the dominant responses were in regions 160-218 and 743-854. Because no day 14 peak-response samples were available, repertoires were characterized only after the peak T cell response. Conclusions about previously exposed vaccinees were limited because only five to seven AZD1222 recipients were SARS-CoV-2 seropositive at baseline.

Per the publication, the time point label means: baseline before first vaccination. Vaccinee samples came from UK trials COV001 and COV002, including a single-blind randomized controlled phase 2/3 trial of AZD1222 (ChAdOx1 nCoV-19) in healthy adults. Trial participant PBMC samples were collected at day 0 and day 28 after the second dose for TCRbeta chain sequencing. The CDR3 regions of human TCRbeta chains were subjected to immunosequencing. From the authors' description of their analysis: TCRs in the repertoires were matched against a reference library of SARS-CoV-2-specific TCRs that had been generated with the MIRA antigen-specificity platform. Breadth was defined as the fraction of unique TCRs that were SARS-CoV-2-associated, and depth was defined as the fraction of total T cells that were SARS-CoV-2-associated. Using the MIRA data, each spike-specific TCR was assigned both to the spike region to which the TCR was reactive and to a CD4 or CD8 class. Log10-transformed breadth and depth values were compared by one-way ANOVA with Sidak's multiple comparisons tests. As stored in TCRdb, this immuneACCESS dataset retains in-frame rearrangements with V and J assigned. A fraction of the clones does not appear; measured against another copy, unresolved V genes explain less than half of the discrepancy, and the remainder lacks a known reason. The DNA gave D and trimming, while V, J and clone size come from that table. The sample table lists about 120,000 clones, about 89% of them with a count of one. The ten largest clonotypes hold 5% to 6.5% of the sample.

Recombination linked TRBV7-9 to TRBJ2-3, with no reliable assignment of the D segment. This TCR was sampled from an adult in good health. Sequenced material: peripheral blood, taken on day 0 of AZD1222 vaccination. CDR3 loop: CASSLGERTDTQYF. In nucleotide form, the sequence is TGTGCCAGCAGCTTAGGAGAACGCACAGATACGCAGTATTTT.